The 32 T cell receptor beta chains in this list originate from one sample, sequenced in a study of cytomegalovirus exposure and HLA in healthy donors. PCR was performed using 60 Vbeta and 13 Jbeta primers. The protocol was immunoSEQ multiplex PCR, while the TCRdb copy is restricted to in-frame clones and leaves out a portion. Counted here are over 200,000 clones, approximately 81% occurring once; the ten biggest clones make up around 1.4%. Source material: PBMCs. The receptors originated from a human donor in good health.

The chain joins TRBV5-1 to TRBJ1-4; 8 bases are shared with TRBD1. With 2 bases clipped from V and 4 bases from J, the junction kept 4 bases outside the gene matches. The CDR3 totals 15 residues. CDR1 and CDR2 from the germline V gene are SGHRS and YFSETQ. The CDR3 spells CASSFGQGDNEKLFF. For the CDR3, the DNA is TGCGCCAGCAGCTTCGGACAGGGTGATAATGAAAAACTGTTTTTT.

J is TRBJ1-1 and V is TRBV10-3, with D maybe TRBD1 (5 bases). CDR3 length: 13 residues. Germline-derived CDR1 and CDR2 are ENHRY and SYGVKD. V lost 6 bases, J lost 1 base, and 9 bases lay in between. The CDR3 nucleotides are TGTGCCATCAGGATGCAGGGGAACACTGAAGCTTTCTTT. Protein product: CAIRMQGNTEAFF.

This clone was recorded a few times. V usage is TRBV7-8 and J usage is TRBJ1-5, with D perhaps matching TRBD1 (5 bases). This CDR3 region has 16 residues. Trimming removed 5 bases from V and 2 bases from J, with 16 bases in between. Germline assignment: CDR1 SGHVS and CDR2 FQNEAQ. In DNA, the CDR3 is TGTGCCAGCAGCCCCACCCCGGGGGACGGCAATCAGCCCCAGCATTTT. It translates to CASSPTPGDGNQPQHF.

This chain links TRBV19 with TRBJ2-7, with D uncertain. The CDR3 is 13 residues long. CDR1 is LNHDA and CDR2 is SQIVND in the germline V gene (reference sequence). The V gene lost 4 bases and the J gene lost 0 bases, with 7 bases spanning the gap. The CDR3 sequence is CASSNPSSYEQYF. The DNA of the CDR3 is TGTGCCAGTAGTAATCCTAGCTCCTACGAGCAGTACTTC.

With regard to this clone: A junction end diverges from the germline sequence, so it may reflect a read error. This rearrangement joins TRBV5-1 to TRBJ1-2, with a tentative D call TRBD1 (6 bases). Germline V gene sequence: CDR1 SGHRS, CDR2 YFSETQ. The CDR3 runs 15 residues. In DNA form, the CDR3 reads TGCGTCAGCAGCTTGAATCTAGGGGGAGACGGTGGCTACACCTTC. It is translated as CVSSLNLGGDGGYTF.

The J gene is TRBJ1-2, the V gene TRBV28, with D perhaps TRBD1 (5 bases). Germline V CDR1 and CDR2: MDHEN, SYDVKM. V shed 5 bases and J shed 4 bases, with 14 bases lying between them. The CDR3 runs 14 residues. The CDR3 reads CASSPSGSLYGYTF. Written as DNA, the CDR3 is TGTGCCAGCAGTCCTTCAGGGTCTCTCTATGGCTACACCTTC.

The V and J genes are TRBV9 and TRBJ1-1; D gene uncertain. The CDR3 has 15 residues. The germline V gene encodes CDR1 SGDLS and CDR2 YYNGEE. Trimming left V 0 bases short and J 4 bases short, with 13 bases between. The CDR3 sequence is CASSVERSAGTEAFF. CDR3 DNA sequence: TGTGCCAGCAGCGTAGAGAGGTCCGCGGGCACTGAAGCTTTCTTT.

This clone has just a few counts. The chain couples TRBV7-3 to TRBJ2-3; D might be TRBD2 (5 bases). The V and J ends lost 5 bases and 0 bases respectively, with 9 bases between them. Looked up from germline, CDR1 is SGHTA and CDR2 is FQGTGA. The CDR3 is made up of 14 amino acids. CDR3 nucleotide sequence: TGTGCCAGCAGCGTTAGCGCTAGCACAGATACGCAGTATTTT. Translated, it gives CASSVSASTDTQYF.

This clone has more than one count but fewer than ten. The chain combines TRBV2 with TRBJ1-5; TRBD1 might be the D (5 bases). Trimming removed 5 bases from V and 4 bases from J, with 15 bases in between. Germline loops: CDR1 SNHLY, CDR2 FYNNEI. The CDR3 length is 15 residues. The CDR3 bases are TGTGCCAGCAGTCTCCAGGGCCTGGGGAATCAGCCCCAGCATTTT. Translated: CASSLQGLGNQPQHF.

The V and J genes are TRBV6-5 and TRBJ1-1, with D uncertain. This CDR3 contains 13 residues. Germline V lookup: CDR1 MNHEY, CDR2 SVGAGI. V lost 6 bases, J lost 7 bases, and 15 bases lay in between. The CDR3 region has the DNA TGTGCCAGCAGCAGACTAATGGGGATTGAAGCTTTCTTT. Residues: CASSRLMGIEAFF.

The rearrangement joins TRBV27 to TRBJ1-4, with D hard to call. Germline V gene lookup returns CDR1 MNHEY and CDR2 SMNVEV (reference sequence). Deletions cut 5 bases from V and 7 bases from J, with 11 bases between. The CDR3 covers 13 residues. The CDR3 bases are TGTGCCAGCAGTCTTACAATCCGTGAAAAACTGTTTTTT. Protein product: CASSLTIREKLFF.

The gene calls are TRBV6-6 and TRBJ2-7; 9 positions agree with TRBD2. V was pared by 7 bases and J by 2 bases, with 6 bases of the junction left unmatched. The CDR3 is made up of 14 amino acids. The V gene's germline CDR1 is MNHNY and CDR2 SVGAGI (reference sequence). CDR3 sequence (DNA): TGTGCCAGCACCCCTAGCGGGACAACCTACGAGCAGTACTTC. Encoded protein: CASTPSGTTYEQYF.

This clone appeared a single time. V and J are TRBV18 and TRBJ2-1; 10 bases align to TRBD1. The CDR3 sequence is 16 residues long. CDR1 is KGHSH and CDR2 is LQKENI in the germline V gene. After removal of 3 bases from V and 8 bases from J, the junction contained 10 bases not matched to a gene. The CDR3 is CASSPYWDRGFDEQFF. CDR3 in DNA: TGTGCCAGCTCACCCTACTGGGACAGGGGATTCGATGAGCAGTTCTTC.

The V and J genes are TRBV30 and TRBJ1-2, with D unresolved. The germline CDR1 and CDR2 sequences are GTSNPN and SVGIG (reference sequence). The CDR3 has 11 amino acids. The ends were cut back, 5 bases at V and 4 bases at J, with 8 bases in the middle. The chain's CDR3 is CAWGRVYGYTF. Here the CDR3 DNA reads TGTGCCTGGGGTCGAGTCTATGGCTACACCTTC.

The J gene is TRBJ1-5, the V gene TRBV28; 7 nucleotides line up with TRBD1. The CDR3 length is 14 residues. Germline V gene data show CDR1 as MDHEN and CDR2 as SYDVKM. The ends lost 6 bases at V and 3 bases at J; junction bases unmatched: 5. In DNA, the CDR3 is TGTGCCAGCAGAGAGGGACAGATCAATCAGCCCCAGCATTTT. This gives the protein CASREGQINQPQHF.

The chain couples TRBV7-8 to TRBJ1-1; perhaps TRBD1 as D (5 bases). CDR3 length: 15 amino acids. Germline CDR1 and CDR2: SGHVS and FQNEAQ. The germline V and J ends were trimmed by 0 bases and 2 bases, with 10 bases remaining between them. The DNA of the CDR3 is TGTGCCAGCAGCTTAGCGGGCAGGGCAAACACTGAAGCTTTCTTT. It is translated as CASSLAGRANTEAFF.

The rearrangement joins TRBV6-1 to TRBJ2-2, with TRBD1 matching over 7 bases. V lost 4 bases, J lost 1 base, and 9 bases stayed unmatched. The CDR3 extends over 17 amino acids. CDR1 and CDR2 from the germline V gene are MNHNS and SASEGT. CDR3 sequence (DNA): TGTGCCAGCAGTGGGGACATGACAGGGAAGAACACCGGGGAGCTGTTTTTT. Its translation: CASSGDMTGKNTGELFF.

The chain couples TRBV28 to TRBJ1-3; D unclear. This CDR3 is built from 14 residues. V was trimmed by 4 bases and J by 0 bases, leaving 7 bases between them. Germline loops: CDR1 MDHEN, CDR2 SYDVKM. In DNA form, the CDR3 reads TGTGCCAGCAGTTCTTCTAACTCTGGAAACACCATATATTTT. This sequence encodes CASSSSNSGNTIYF.

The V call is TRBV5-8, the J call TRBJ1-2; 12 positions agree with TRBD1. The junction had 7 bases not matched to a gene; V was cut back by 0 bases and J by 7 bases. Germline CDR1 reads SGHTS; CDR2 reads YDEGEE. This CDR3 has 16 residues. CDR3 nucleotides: TGTGCCAGCAGCTTGGCGTTTGGGACAGGGGGCAGTGGCTACACCTTC. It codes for CASSLAFGTGGSGYTF.

CDR3 bases: TGTGCCAGCTCACTTTCCGGACTAGCAGGCGAGCAGTACTTC. This gives the protein CASSLSGLAGEQYF. This sequence joins TRBV18 and TRBJ2-7; the match to TRBD2 covers 8 bases. Looked up from germline, CDR1 is KGHSH and CDR2 is LQKENI. After removal of 4 bases from V and 6 bases from J, the junction contained 8 bases not matched to a gene. The CDR3 sequence is 14 residues long.

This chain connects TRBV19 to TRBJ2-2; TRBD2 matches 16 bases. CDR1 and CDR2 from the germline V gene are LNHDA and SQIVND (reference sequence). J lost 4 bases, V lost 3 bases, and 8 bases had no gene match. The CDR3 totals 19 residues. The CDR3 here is CASSIGTSGRAATTGELFF. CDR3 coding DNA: TGTGCCAGTAGTATCGGGACTAGCGGGAGGGCGGCGACCACCGGGGAGCTGTTTTTT.

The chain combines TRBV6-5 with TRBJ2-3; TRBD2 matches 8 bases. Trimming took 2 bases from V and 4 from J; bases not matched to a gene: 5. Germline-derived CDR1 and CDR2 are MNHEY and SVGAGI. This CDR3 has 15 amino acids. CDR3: CASSYGREAADTQYF. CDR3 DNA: TGTGCCAGCAGTTACGGGCGGGAGGCCGCAGATACGCAGTATTTT.

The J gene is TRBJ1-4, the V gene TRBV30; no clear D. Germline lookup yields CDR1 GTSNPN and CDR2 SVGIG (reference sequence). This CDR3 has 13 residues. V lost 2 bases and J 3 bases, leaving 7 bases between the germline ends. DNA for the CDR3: TGTGCCTGGAGTTTACAGCCTAATGAAAAACTGTTTTTT. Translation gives CAWSLQPNEKLFF. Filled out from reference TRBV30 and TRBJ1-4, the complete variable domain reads SQTIHQWPATLVQPVGSPLSLECTVEGTSNPNLYWYRQAAGRGLQLLFYSVGIGQISSEVPQNLSASRPQDRQFILSSKKLLLSDSGFYLCAWSLQPNEKLFFGSGTQLSVL.

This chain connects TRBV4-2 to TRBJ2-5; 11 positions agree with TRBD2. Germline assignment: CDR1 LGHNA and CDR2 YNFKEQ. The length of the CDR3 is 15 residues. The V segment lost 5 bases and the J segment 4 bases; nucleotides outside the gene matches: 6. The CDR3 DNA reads TGTGCCAGCAGCTATAGCGGGAGGGCCGGAGAGACCCAGTACTTC. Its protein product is CASSYSGRAGETQYF.

DNA for the CDR3: TGTGCCAGCAGCTTAAGTAGGGGTAATGAAAAACTGTTTTTT. This translates into CASSLSRGNEKLFF. The chain couples TRBV7-9 to TRBJ1-4, with D possibly TRBD1 on 5 matching bases. Germline CDR1 and CDR2: SEHNR and FQNEAQ (reference sequence). The CDR3 is made up of 14 amino acids. The V end was cut by 2 bases, the J end by 4 bases, with 8 bases between.

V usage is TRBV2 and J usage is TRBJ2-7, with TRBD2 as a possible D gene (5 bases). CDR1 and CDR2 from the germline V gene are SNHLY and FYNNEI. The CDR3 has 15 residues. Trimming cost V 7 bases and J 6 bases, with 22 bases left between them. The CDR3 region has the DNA TGTGCCAGCACCGTGGCCGGGGTTCGGGCGGGCGAGCAGTACTTC. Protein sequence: CASTVAGVRAGEQYF.

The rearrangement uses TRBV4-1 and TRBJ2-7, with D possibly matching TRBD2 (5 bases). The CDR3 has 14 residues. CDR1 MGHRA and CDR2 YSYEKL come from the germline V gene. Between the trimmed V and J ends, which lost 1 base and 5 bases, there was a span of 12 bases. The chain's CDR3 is CASSQVSSSDEQYF. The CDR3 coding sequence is TGCGCCAGCAGCCAAGTTAGTAGTAGCGACGAGCAGTACTTC.

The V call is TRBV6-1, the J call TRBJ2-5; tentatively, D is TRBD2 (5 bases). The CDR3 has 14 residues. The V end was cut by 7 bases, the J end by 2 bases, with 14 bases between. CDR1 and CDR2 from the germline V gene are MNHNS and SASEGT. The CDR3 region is CASKTGYGQETQYF. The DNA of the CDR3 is TGTGCCAGCAAAACGGGGTACGGACAAGAGACCCAGTACTTC.

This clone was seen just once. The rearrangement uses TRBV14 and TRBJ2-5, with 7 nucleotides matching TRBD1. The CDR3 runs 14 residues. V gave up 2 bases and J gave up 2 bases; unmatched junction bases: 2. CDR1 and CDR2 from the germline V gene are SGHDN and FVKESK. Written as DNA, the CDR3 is TGTGCCAGCAGCCAAAGGACAGGACAAGAGACCCAGTACTTC. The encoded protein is CASSQRTGQETQYF.

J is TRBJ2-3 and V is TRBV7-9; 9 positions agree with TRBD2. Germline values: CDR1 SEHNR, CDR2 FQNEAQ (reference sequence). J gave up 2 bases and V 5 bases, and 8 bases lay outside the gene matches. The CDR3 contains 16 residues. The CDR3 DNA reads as TGTGCCAGCAGCCAACGACTAGCGGAATTCACAGATACGCAGTATTTT. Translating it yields CASSQRLAEFTDTQYF.

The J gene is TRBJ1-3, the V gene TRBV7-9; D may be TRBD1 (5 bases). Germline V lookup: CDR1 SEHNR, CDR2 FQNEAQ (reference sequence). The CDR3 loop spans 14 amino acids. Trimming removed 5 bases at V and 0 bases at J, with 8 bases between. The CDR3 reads CASSPGISGNTIYF. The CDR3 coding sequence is TGTGCCAGCAGCCCAGGGATCTCTGGAAACACCATATATTTT.

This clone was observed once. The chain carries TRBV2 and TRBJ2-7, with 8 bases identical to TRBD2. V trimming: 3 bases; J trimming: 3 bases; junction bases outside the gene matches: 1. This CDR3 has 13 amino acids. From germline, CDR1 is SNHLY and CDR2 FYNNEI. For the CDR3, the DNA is TGTGCCAGCAGTGACAGCGGGAGCTACGAGCAGTACTTC. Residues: CASSDSGSYEQYF.